These T cell receptor beta chains were read from a single sample in a study of beta chain features in type 1 diabetes. Clones were read by immunoSEQ multiplex PCR, and TCRdb kept only the in-frame ones, dropping some. The sample records roughly 130,000 clones, around a tenth being singletons. Specimen: central memory CD4+ T cells from blood. The receptor set was obtained from a young man in good health. CDR3s include the opening cysteine and the closing phenylalanine or tryptophan. The order of the fields is CDR3 protein, CDR3 DNA, D gene, V gene, clone size, J gene. A D gene is named only where the DNA matches it firmly. The size of a clone is reported for some rows only, either as once, few or many, or as a class for expanded clones.

cdr3_aa: CASSLAGLAGSGDTQYF
cdr3_nt: TGTGCCAGCAGCTTGGCGGGACTAGCGGGGTCCGGGGATACGCAGTATTTT
d_call: TRBD2
v_call: TRBV7-8
clone_size: -
j_call: TRBJ2-3

cdr3_aa: CASSLARASGYEQYF
cdr3_nt: TGTGCCAGCAGCTTAGCCCGCGCTAGCGGCTACGAGCAGTACTTC
d_call: TRBD2
v_call: TRBV7-2
clone_size: few
j_call: TRBJ2-7

cdr3_aa: CASSADTTKNIQYF
cdr3_nt: TGTGCCAGCAGTGCGGACACAACGAAAAACATTCAGTACTTC
d_call: -
v_call: TRBV2
clone_size: few
j_call: TRBJ2-4

cdr3_aa: CASSPSRYEQFF
cdr3_nt: TGTGCCAGCAGTCCGTCCAGGTATGAGCAGTTCTTC
d_call: -
v_call: TRBV7-2
clone_size: few
j_call: TRBJ2-1

cdr3_aa: CASSEDSGGNNEQFF
cdr3_nt: TGTGCCAGCAGTGAGGATAGCGGGGGGAACAATGAGCAGTTCTTC
d_call: TRBD2
v_call: TRBV25-1
clone_size: few
j_call: TRBJ2-1

cdr3_aa: CASSPSLRTDLGEKLFF
cdr3_nt: TGTGCCAGCTCACCATCCTTGCGGACAGATCTAGGTGAAAAACTGTTTTTT
d_call: -
v_call: TRBV18
clone_size: -
j_call: TRBJ1-4

cdr3_aa: CASSPRWGPSGERTDTQYF
cdr3_nt: TGTGCCAGCAGCCCCAGGTGGGGGCCTAGCGGGGAGCGCACAGATACGCAGTATTTT
d_call: TRBD2
v_call: TRBV7-9
clone_size: -
j_call: TRBJ2-3

cdr3_aa: CASSLVGEYGYTF
cdr3_nt: TGTGCCAGCAGCTTGGTAGGGGAATATGGCTACACCTTC
d_call: -
v_call: TRBV5-5
clone_size: -
j_call: TRBJ1-2

cdr3_aa: CAISESGLREQYF
cdr3_nt: TGTGCCATCAGTGAGTCTGGGCTTCGGGAGCAGTACTTC
d_call: -
v_call: TRBV10-3
clone_size: -
j_call: TRBJ2-7

cdr3_aa: CASATGGPKYEQYF
cdr3_nt: TGTGCCAGCGCAACGGGGGGCCCGAAGTACGAGCAGTACTTC
d_call: -
v_call: TRBV5-4
clone_size: -
j_call: TRBJ2-7

cdr3_aa: CASSGWQGIGGELFF
cdr3_nt: TGTGCCAGCAGCGGGTGGCAGGGAATAGGCGGGGAGCTGTTTTTT
d_call: -
v_call: TRBV9
clone_size: few
j_call: TRBJ2-2

cdr3_aa: CASSGVQGLSVSGANVLTF
cdr3_nt: TGTGCCAGCAGCGGCGTACAGGGGTTGTCGGTTTCTGGGGCCAACGTCCTGACTTTC
d_call: TRBD1
v_call: TRBV5-4
clone_size: few
j_call: TRBJ2-6

cdr3_aa: CASSLGWTSGGDNEQFF
cdr3_nt: TGTGCCAGCAGCTTAGGGTGGACTAGCGGGGGAGACAATGAGCAGTTCTTC
d_call: TRBD2
v_call: TRBV7-9
clone_size: few
j_call: TRBJ2-1

cdr3_aa: CASSFRGQPEGTEAFF
cdr3_nt: TGTGCCAGCAGCTTTAGGGGACAACCGGAAGGCACTGAAGCTTTCTTT
d_call: -
v_call: TRBV11-2
clone_size: -
j_call: TRBJ1-1

cdr3_aa: CASSPGDRDNNEQFF
cdr3_nt: TGCGCCAGCAGCCCGGGTGACAGGGACAACAATGAGCAGTTCTTC
d_call: TRBD1
v_call: TRBV5-1
clone_size: few
j_call: TRBJ2-1

cdr3_aa: CASTEGPSYEQYF
cdr3_nt: TGTGCCAGTACGGAGGGTCCCTCCTACGAGCAGTACTTC
d_call: -
v_call: TRBV19
clone_size: -
j_call: TRBJ2-7